The 2 T cell receptor beta chains in this list originate from one sample, sequenced in a study of cytomegalovirus exposure and HLA in healthy donors. The study ran its PCR with 60 Vbeta and 13 Jbeta primers. Repertoires were generated with immunoSEQ multiplex PCR, while TCRdb's copy carries only in-frame clones and drops some. The repertoire holds some 150,000 clones, with 82% as singletons. Sequencing was performed on PBMCs. These receptors were collected from a man between 18 and 35 years old in good health and CMV-seropositive.

This rearrangement joins TRBV27 to TRBJ2-7; 12 bases agree with TRBD1. CDR1 MNHEY and CDR2 SMNVEV come from the germline V gene (reference sequence). V lost 3 bases, J lost 5 bases, and 5 bases stayed unmatched. The CDR3 extends over 15 amino acids. The CDR3 DNA reads as TGTGCCAGCAGTTTTTCGGGACAGGGGGCCCACGAGCAGTACTTC. Its translation: CASSFSGQGAHEQYF.

The chain uses TRBV29-1 and TRBJ1-2, with 7 bases identical to TRBD1. J was trimmed by 7 bases and V by 3 bases; bases with no gene match: 8. The germline V gene has CDR1 SQVTM and CDR2 ANQGSEA. There are 13 residues in the CDR3. CDR3 loop: CSVERVTGFGYTF. CDR3 nucleotides: TGCAGCGTTGAGAGGGTGACAGGGTTTGGCTACACCTTC.